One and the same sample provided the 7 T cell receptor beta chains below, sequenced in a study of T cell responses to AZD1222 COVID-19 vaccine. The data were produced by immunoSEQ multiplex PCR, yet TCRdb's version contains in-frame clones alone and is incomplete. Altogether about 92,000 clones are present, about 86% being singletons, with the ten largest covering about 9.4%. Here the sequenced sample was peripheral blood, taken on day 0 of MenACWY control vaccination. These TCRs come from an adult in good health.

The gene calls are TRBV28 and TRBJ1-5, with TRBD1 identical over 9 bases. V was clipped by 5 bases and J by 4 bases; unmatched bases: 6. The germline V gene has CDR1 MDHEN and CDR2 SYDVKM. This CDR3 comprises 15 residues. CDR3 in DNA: TGTGCCAGCAGTGTGGGACAGGGACGTAATCAGCCCCAGCATTTT. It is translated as CASSVGQGRNQPQHF.

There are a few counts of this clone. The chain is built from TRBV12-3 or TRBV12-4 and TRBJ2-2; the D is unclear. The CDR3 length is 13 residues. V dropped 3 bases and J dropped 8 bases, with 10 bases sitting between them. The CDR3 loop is CASSLPLLGELFF. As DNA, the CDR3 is TGTGCCAGCAGTTTGCCCCTCTTGGGGGAGCTGTTTTTT.

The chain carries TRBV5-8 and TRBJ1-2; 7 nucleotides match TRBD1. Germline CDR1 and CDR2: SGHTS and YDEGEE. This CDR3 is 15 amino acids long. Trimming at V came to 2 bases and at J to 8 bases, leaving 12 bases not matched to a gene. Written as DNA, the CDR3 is TGTGCCAGCAGCTTCTATATCGGTGACAGGGACGGCTACACCTTC. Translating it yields CASSFYIGDRDGYTF.

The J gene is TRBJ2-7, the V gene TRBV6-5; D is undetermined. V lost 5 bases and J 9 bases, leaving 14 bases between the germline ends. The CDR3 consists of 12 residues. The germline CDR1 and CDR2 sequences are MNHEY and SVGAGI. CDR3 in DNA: TGTGCCAGCAGTAAGGATTTATTAGGGCAGTACTTC. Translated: CASSKDLLGQYF.

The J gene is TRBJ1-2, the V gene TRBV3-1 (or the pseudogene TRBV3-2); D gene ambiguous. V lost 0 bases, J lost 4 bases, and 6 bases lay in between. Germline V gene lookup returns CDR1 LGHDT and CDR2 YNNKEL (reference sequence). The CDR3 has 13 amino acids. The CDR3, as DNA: TGTGCCAGCAGCCAAGAGGCAGCCTATGGCTACACCTTC. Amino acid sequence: CASSQEAAYGYTF.

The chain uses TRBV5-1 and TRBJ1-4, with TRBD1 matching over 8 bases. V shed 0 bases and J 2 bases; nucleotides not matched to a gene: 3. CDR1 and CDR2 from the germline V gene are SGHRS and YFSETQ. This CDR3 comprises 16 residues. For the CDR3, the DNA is TGCGCCAGCAGCTTGGGGGGACAGGTCACTAATGAAAAACTGTTTTTT. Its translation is CASSLGGQVTNEKLFF.

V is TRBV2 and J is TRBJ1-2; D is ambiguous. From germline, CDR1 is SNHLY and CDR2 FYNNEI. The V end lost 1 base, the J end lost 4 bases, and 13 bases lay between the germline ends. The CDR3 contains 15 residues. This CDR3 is CASSEVSGWAYGYTF. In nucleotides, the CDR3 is TGTGCCAGCAGTGAAGTTTCGGGGTGGGCCTATGGCTACACCTTC.